This section outlines one TCR beta chain sequence together with its context. It has no known antigen specificity. The junction departs from the called germline gene at one end, perhaps through a read error. Library preparation used multiplex PCR. The sequencing machine was an Illumina HiSeq 4000. TCR beta libraries were built with iRepertoire HTBI primers and Arm-PCR amplification of CDR3 regions. Gel purification was performed on PCR products prior to sequencing. In the paper's pipeline: Gene usage analysis of CDR3 amino acid clonotypes relied on the roughly 60 TRBV and 14 TRBJ segments identified across samples. Filtered high-quality paired reads were merged into contigs using COPE and FqMerger. BLAST was used to align contigs to IMGT TRBV, TRBD and TRBJ reference genes, and CDR3 was defined according to IMGT. Any clonotype with a frequency above 0.1% was counted as a highly expanded clone. Shannon entropy was used to measure repertoire diversity, and the Gini coefficient was used to measure V-J evenness. A clonotype was considered public if more than one individual shared it. TCRdb passed the public sequencing reads through fastp at Q25 and MiXCR, retaining productive beta sequences. Identical CDR3 protein sequences are pooled into one entry, listed with their most common genes and DNA. The V and J calls shown here were made by TCRdb, not taken from the authors' results. The sample includes around 500,000 distinct CDR3 sequences, with 15% to 20% observed a single time. The ten most abundant clones make up 20% to 25% of the sample.

Read against the paper, the sample's time point label means: newly diagnosed GD, antithyroid drugs for less than 3 months. For both TCR sequencing and RNA sequencing, RNA was extracted from PBMCs in TRIzol. The diagnosis of Graves' disease followed American Thyroid Association guidelines. Patients for the study were recruited at an endocrinology department in Xi'an, China. Each patient gave 7.5 to 10 milliliters of peripheral blood, collected in an EDTA anticoagulant tube. PBMCs were isolated by Ficoll Paque Plus density gradient separation without further T cell sorting. An Agilent 2100 Bioanalyzer and agarose gel were used to check RNA quality, and a NanoDrop 2000 was used to measure RNA concentration. These data originate in a study of regulatory T cells in long-lasting Graves disease (dated by TCRdb to the early 2020s). As for the study more broadly: Newly diagnosed Graves' disease patients had taken antithyroid drugs for less than 3 months. A total of roughly 33 samples were covered by TCR sequencing, comprising approximately 13 persistent and approximately 20 newly diagnosed Graves' disease patients. This study used TCR sequencing and RNA sequencing of peripheral blood to compare persistent Graves' disease patients against newly diagnosed Graves' disease patients. The study was registered as a clinical trial and conducted in China. The paper as a whole reports these results and caveats: Persistent disease showed preferential use of TRBV28, TRBJ1-2 and TRBJ2-5, whereas newly diagnosed disease favored TRBV20-1 and TRBJ2-1. Sequencing and analysis were restricted to the TCR beta chain. The study examined only peripheral blood because the primary lesion, thyroid tissue, could not be accessed. The small sample size was acknowledged by the authors as a limitation that may reduce accuracy. Lower TCR Shannon entropy and fewer highly expanded clones were observed in persistent Graves' disease patients than in newly diagnosed patients, which suggested clonal expansion. More public clonotypes were shared among persistent patients (about 2,800) than among newly diagnosed patients (roughly 1,000).

The CDR3 numbers 17 residues from cysteine through phenylalanine. Only the CDR3 region is kept as DNA, spanning 51 bases read in frame from base 1. CDR1 SGHAT and CDR2 FQNNGV are derived from the germline V gene. These records were also assigned to another study, of T cells in Graves' hyperthyroidism and ophthalmopathy. The second paper states: A patient counted as having stable Graves' hyperthyroidism if no progression to ophthalmopathy occurred over 18 months of follow-up. Hyperthyroidism patients were newly diagnosed, had a disease duration of under 2 months, and were aged 18 to 65 years. Any patient with an uncontrolled infection, another autoimmune disease, pregnancy or lactation was excluded. Diagnoses relied on clinical symptoms, serum thyroxine and TRAb, thyroid ultrasound and orbital computed tomography. For the first round of RT-PCR on the TCR CDR3, the HTBI primer set was used together with the Qiagen OneStep RT-PCR kit. Most expanded thyroid clonotypes (frequency above 0.001) were also detected in blood, a finding suggesting that blood repertoires may reflect thyroid immune responses. A 13 V-J signature model separated ophthalmopathy from stable hyperthyroidism, with approximately 87% sensitivity and 81% to 82% specificity in cross-validation and 80%/75% in testing. During validation, the model predicted progression to ophthalmopathy a median of approximately 6 months ahead of onset, with almost 71% sensitivity and about 72% specificity. To identify distinguishing TCR V-J signatures, a discovery cohort of some 100 patients was used, comprising 43 with Graves' ophthalmopathy and some 60 with stable Graves' hyperthyroidism. Prospective prediction of ophthalmopathy was tested in an independent validation cohort consisting of some 18 hyperthyroidism patients and approximately 16 patients who later progressed to ophthalmopathy. The 100 discovery patients were divided at random into training and test sets in a 7:3 ratio. The study also compared thyroid tissue and blood T-cell repertoires from several Graves' hyperthyroidism patients. After blood sampling, hyperthyroidism patients were treated with methimazole at a starting dose of 30 mg daily, and ophthalmopathy patients were treated with high-dose intravenous methylprednisolone. The libraries were constructed in a second round of multiplex PCR and then size-selected and purified. Sequencing of the libraries was done on an Illumina HiSeq2000 using paired-end 100 bp reads. SOAPnuke was used to process the raw data, throwing out any read that contained adapters or uncalled bases, had a mean Phred below 15, or lacked an exact constant-primer or identifier match. COPE v1.2.5 was used to merge high-quality paired reads, and clonotypes were defined as unique nucleotide sequences. MiTCR v1.1 was used to align the clonotypes against IMGT TRBV, TRBD and TRBJ reference segments. Only V-J combinations with frequency above 0.0001, covering about 99% of repertoires, were analysed. A TCS score was defined as the ratio of F50 (clonal expansion) to E x V (chaos), with BLOSUM62-based TCRdist applied between CDR3 peptides within each V-J. Welch's t-statistics and random forest reduced roughly 530 V-J features to 13, which were used in a naive Bayes classifier (R e1071). Sample size was not statistically predetermined, and investigators were not blinded to group allocation. The paper describes TCR Vbeta CDR3 sequencing of about 140 peripheral blood samples, made up of roughly 45 ophthalmopathy patients, roughly 80 hyperthyroidism patients and 17 progressor patients.

This specimen consisted of peripheral blood mononuclear cells (PBMCs), obtained at new diagnosis, from a patient treated with antithyroid drugs. Here the chain combines TRBV11-2 and TRBJ1-3, with a tentative D gene TRBD1 over 5 matching bases. This receptor was identified in a woman aged 40 to 65 with Graves disease. Donor details come from another sample of the same person, matched by shared clones. Here is the DNA: TGTGCCAGCAGCTTAGATGGAGGGGTCTATTCTGGAAACACCGTATATTTT. Translation gives CASSLDGGVYSGNTVYF.